These T cell receptor beta chains were read from a single sample in a study of blood T cell repertoires in COVID-19. The protocol was immunoSEQ multiplex PCR, while the TCRdb copy is restricted to in-frame clones and leaves out a portion. The sample shows 70,000 to 95,000 clones, around four fifths of them seen only once. The sample consisted of peripheral blood. The receptors stem from a woman aged 65 to 85 with active or convalescent COVID-19. Each CDR3 is given with its conserved first and last residue. Fields, in order: CDR3 protein, CDR3 DNA, J gene, V gene, clone size, D gene. The D gene is left open where the match is weak. Some rows have no size entry. The others give once, few or many, or a class for an expanded clone.

CAISEVSYGYTF,TGTGCCATCAGTGAAGTTAGCTATGGCTACACCTTC,TRBJ1-2,TRBV10-3,-,-
CASSLGDRDNLANEKLFF,TGTGCCAGCAGCTTGGGAGACCGGGACAACCTGGCTAATGAAAAACTGTTTTTT,TRBJ1-4,TRBV7-6,-,-
CASSLGGQGPIVNGYTF,TGTGCCAGCAGCTTGGGGGGGCAGGGGCCAATCGTCAATGGCTACACCTTC,TRBJ1-2,TRBV5-6,-,-
CASSFGGARYEQYF,TGCGCCAGCAGCTTTGGAGGGGCGCGCTACGAGCAGTACTTC,TRBJ2-7,TRBV5-1,-,-
CATSGSRQGAHEQYF,TGTGCCACCAGCGGATCTAGACAGGGAGCCCACGAGCAGTACTTC,TRBJ2-7,TRBV15,-,TRBD1
CASRQGQGGNEKLFF,TGCGCCAGCAGACAAGGACAGGGGGGGAATGAAAAACTGTTTTTT,TRBJ1-4,TRBV4-1,once,TRBD1
CASSQTHQPQHF,TGCGCCAGCAGTCAAACTCATCAGCCCCAGCATTTT,TRBJ1-5,TRBV23-1,-,-
CASSPGGTLGSSYNEQFF,TGTGCCAGCAGTCCCGGGGGGACTTTGGGGAGCTCCTACAATGAGCAGTTCTTC,TRBJ2-1,TRBV6-6,-,TRBD2
CASSFVRGRYIQYF,TGTGCCAGCAGCTTTGTCAGGGGCCGGTACATTCAGTACTTC,TRBJ2-4,TRBV12-1,-,-
CASSLTEGRSGYTF,TGCGCCAGCAGCTTGACGGAGGGTCGCTCTGGCTACACCTTC,TRBJ1-2,TRBV5-1,-,-
CASSVTIEGFYGSPLHF,TGCGCCAGCAGTGTCACCATTGAGGGTTTCTATGGTTCACCCCTCCACTTT,TRBJ1-6,TRBV4-3,-,-
CASRPRVYTEAFF,TGTGCCAGCCGCCCACGGGTCTACACTGAAGCTTTCTTT,TRBJ1-1,TRBV11-2,-,-
CATSHSLQGQPQHF,TGTGCCACCAGTCATAGCTTGCAGGGTCAGCCCCAGCATTTT,TRBJ1-5,TRBV24-1,-,-
CASGRGQGYNEQFF,TGTGCCAGCGGCCGCGGACAGGGGTACAATGAGCAGTTCTTC,TRBJ2-1,TRBV7-9,-,TRBD1
CASSRLNRDIYEQYF,TGTGCCAGCAGTCGCCTAAACCGGGACATTTACGAGCAGTACTTC,TRBJ2-7,TRBV6-2/TRBV6-3,-,-
CASSLGAVGYTF,TGTGCCAGTAGTCTGGGGGCCGTTGGCTACACCTTC,TRBJ1-2,TRBV19,once,-
CASSHSLNTEAFF,TGTGCCAGCAGCCATAGTTTGAACACTGAAGCTTTCTTT,TRBJ1-1,TRBV7-8,few,-
CASSYSISGGTDTQYF,TGTGCCAGCAGTTACTCGATCAGCGGGGGGACAGATACGCAGTATTTT,TRBJ2-3,TRBV6-5,-,TRBD2
CASSLARSAIQETQYF,TGTGCCAGCAGCTTAGCGCGGTCGGCTATCCAAGAGACCCAGTACTTC,TRBJ2-5,TRBV7-2,-,-
CSVGYRTSAYNEQFF,TGCAGCGTGGGGTACAGGACTAGTGCCTACAATGAGCAGTTCTTC,TRBJ2-1,TRBV29-1,once,TRBD2
CASSRGMGIQPQHF,TGTGCCAGCAGTCGGGGGATGGGGATTCAGCCCCAGCATTTT,TRBJ1-5,TRBV6-5,-,-
CASISSRNYEQYF,TGTGCCAGCATATCTAGCAGAAACTACGAGCAGTACTTC,TRBJ2-7,TRBV28,-,-
CASSQSHVSNQPQHF,TGCGCCAGCAGCCAATCACATGTCAGCAATCAGCCCCAGCATTTT,TRBJ1-5,TRBV4-3,-,-
CASSLNTGVSYNEQFF,TGTGCCAGCAGTTTAAATACGGGGGTGTCCTACAATGAGCAGTTCTTC,TRBJ2-1,TRBV27,-,-
CASSLGGGGTDTQYF,TGTGCCAGCAGCTTGGGCGGGGGAGGCACAGATACGCAGTATTTT,TRBJ2-3,TRBV5-6,-,TRBD2